Below, 2 T cell receptor beta chains from the same sample are listed, as sequenced in a study of CD8 T cells in Susac syndrome. cDNA came from about 0.46 to 1 ug RNA primed by random hexamers. TCRdb reprocessed the immunoSEQ multiplex PCR reads with MiXCR, giving one entry per CDR3 protein. The table lists 200,000 or so distinct CDR3 sequences, 90% to 95% of them singletons, with about 0.09% in the top ten. The material sequenced was CD4+ T cells from PBMCs. The receptor source for this set is a human donor with multiple sclerosis.

V and J are TRBV30 and TRBJ1-1; no clear D. The germline CDR1 and CDR2 sequences are GTSNPN and SVGIG (reference sequence). The CDR3 runs 13 residues. The CDR3 coding sequence is TGTGCTTGGCATCGGGTTCCCCACACTGAAGCTTTCTTT. This sequence encodes CAWHRVPHTEAFF.

The genes are TRBV20-1 and TRBJ1-1, with D uncertain. The CDR3 covers 13 residues. V was cut by 6 bases and J by 4 bases, with 15 bases left in between. Germline values: CDR1 DFQATT, CDR2 SNEGSKA (reference sequence). The CDR3 region has the DNA TGCAGTGCCCGTGACAAAGTTGGCACTGAAGCTTTCTTT. Residues: CSARDKVGTEAFF.